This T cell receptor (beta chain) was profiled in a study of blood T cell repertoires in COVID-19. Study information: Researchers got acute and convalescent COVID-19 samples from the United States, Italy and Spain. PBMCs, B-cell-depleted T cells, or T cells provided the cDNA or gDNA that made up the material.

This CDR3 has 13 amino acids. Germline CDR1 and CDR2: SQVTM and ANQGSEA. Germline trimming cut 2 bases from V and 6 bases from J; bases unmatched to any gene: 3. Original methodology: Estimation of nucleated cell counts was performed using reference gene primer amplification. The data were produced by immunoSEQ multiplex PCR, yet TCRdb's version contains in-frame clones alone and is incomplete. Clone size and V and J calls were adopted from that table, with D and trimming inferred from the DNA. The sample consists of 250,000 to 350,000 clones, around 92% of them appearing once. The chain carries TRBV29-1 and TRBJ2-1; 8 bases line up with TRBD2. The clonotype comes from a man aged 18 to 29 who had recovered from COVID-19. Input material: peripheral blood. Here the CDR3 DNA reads TGCAGCGTTGAAAAGGGACTAGGCAATGAGCAGTTCTTC. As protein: CSVEKGLGNEQFF.